The T cell receptor beta chain under discussion was sequenced for a study of human T cells and chemical hapten exposure (dated by TCRdb to the early 2020s). About the investigation overall: For sensitization, 2% DPC in acetone was applied to a roughly 2 cm by roughly 2 cm area of upper inner arm skin. Blood was sampled from patients pre-sensitization (week 0) and at 2, 6 and about 24 weeks after DPC sensitization. Blood for TCR sequencing was provided by twenty-nine alopecia patients at one to four time points (pre-sensitization, 2, 6 and 24 weeks). The patient cohort, mostly female, included alopecia areata with under or over 50% scalp involvement, alopecia totalis and alopecia universalis. Libraries were pooled for sequencing, and per-sample TCR yields varied mainly because of small differences in library volumes within the pool. The study tracked peripheral blood TCR repertoire changes in vivo during primary and secondary sensitization to the hapten diphenylcyclopropenone (DPC) in alopecia patients. Patch testing was performed on the upper back with Finn chambers containing 0.01% DPC, and the patch tests were scored after 6 days according to International Contact Dermatitis Research Group standards. Weekly therapeutic DPC doses were additionally applied to the scalp of patients throughout the roughly 24-week study period.

Compared with germline, V lacks 5 bases and J lacks 0 bases; bases without a gene match: 10. The CDR3 goes from the cysteine to the phenylalanine over 16 residues. The kept DNA is CDR3 alone, 48 bases in frame from the first base. The method behind the library was RACE. Sequencing was performed on a NextSeq 500. Library preparation attached unique molecular identifiers to individual cDNA molecules for quantitative, reproducible TCR counting. From each blood RNA sample, both TCR alpha and TCR beta chains were sequenced. The authors' pipeline ran thus. Samples had a median of about 90,000 TCRs, with a range from about 23,224 to 690,600. V, J and CDR3 annotation of the TCR reads was performed with the Decombinator software suite. For the PS versus PT1 abundance plots, all samples were subsampled to the same number of TCRs (28,000). Expanded TCRs were defined as absent before sensitization and observed at least eight times at the 2-week time point. TCRdb reprocessing: public reads trimmed at Q25 with fastp, clones called with MiXCR, in-frame beta chains kept. CDR3 protein sequences are deduplicated, and each keeps its most common genes and DNA. TCRdb's processing, not the authors' own work, is the source of the V and J calls. The sample data list about 300,000 distinct CDR3 sequences, and about 5% of these were observed just once. Over 6.5% of the sample is taken by the ten largest.

This clonotype was counted a few times. The clone's antigen remains unknown. No base-level quality is on record; no much larger clone is a single base apart. The sample's time point label, decoded: pre-sensitization, week 0. In the paper's terms, the treatment or condition label means: therapeutic diphenylcyclopropenone sensitization with weekly scalp DPC. At every patch-test visit, the blood draw took place before the patch test was put on. Eligible patients were aged 18 to 70, diagnosed with alopecia, deemed suitable for DPC therapy, and excluded if pregnant. Total RNA was extracted from unfractionated whole blood that had been collected in Tempus Blood RNA tubes. The paper as a whole reports these results and caveats: Repeated subsampling changed both the strength of the expansion versus patch-test correlation and the threshold at which the correlation became significant. Because all patients had alopecia, a presumed autoimmune disease, the immune response of the patients might differ from that of healthy individuals. Patch test score was positively correlated with the number of PT1 expanded TCRs, with significance at thresholds 8, 16 and 32 but not at 4. DPC sensitization did not change how many TCRs were above 1 in 1000 frequency, and no evidence was found of alterations in global repertoire structure. Expanded TCRs formed significantly more large CDR3 similarity clusters than pre-sensitization or healthy control sets, consistent with antigen-driven responses.

Sequences were derived from whole blood, sampled in connection with sensitization to the hapten diphenylcyclopropenone (DPC). This receptor was obtained from a woman aged 18-29 years with alopecia areata. Some clones in this sample may be carry-over from other donors' samples. The V gene is TRBV12-3 or TRBV12-4 and the J gene is TRBJ2-7, and 7 junctional nucleotides match TRBD1. The CDR3 here reads CASSPHRTGRSYEQYF. The nucleotides read TGTGCCAGCAGTCCCCACCGGACAGGCCGCTCCTACGAGCAGTACTTC.